This record concerns one TCR beta chain sequence. The antigen is undetermined. Per the germline V gene, CDR1 is SGHDT and CDR2 is YYEEEE. There are 13 residues in the CDR3. Trimming left V 2 bases short and J 4 bases short, with 9 bases between. Measured with immunoSEQ multiplex PCR; TCRdb has only the in-frame clones, and not every one. Of about 7,900 clones in the sample, roughly nine tenths are singletons; the top ten hold approximately 3.5%. The sample is drawn from a study of chemoradiotherapy in HPV16-positive cancers. Study summary: Functional T-cell assays on a couple of HPV16-positive patients' cells defined candidate HPV-specific clones and common TCR motifs.

Samples were taken several times over chemoradiotherapy. Findings and limits, study-wide: Better recurrence-free survival went with HPV-responsive T-cell expansion in HPV16-positive patients. Non-HPV-specific T cells did not expand in tumors during treatment, whereas candidate HPV-specific clones and E7-related motifs did.

The sequenced sample was blood, obtained from a patient who underwent chemoradiotherapy. This receptor was obtained from a human donor with HPV-associated anogenital cancer. The chain uses TRBV5-6 and TRBJ1-1; tentatively, D is TRBD1 (5 bases). CDR3 sequence reads: CASSFQGVTEAFF. In nucleotides, the CDR3 is TGTGCCAGCAGCTTTCAGGGCGTCACTGAAGCTTTCTTT.